The sample holds one count of the clone carrying this T cell receptor (beta chain). Its matching antigen is unknown. The source of the sample is a study of cytomegalovirus exposure and HLA in healthy donors. Germline V gene lookup returns CDR1 SEHNR and CDR2 FQNEAQ (reference sequence). The CDR3 consists of 15 residues. Trimming shortened V by 5 bases and J by 7 bases, and 18 bases separated the two germline ends. Findings of the study overall: A later analysis reportedly identified an Asian-associated ancestry cluster as carrying fewer N-insertions than the approximately 670-donor mean. Earlier analysis looked at TCR beta V segments, and most were productive about 87% or about 30% of the time. Specificity of a few CMV-associated chains for CMV antigens was verified in vitro.

The primer mix had 60 Vbeta and 13 Jbeta primers. Data came from immunoSEQ multiplex PCR; TCRdb stores just in-frame clones and leaves some out. The sample lists 150,000 to 200,000 clones, roughly 82% seen once, with more than 0.95% in the top ten. The gene calls are TRBV7-9 and TRBJ2-1, with D maybe TRBD1 (6 bases). The TCR comes from a girl aged 2-10 years in good health and CMV-seropositive. Sequencing was carried out using PBMCs. CDR3 region: CASSPGQIRPNEQFF. Written as DNA, the CDR3 is TGTGCCAGCAGCCCCGGACAGATCAGGCCTAATGAGCAGTTCTTC.